Shown below are 18 T cell receptor beta chains from a single sample sequenced in a study of T-cell memory formation after mild COVID-19. One entry per CDR3 protein results from TCRdb running MiXCR on the 5' RACE reads. The sample records 130,000 to 150,000 distinct CDR3 sequences, over 6% being singletons. The material sequenced was PBMCs or a T cell subset sorted from them (not recorded which). These receptors were collected from an adult woman who had mild COVID-19 (a few samples of this study predate the infection). Cell type and time point are not known.

This clonotype was detected only a few times. An end of the junction differs from the germline gene, which may be a read error. The V gene is TRBV20-1, the J gene TRBJ1-4, with 7 bases aligning to TRBD1. Germline V gene sequence: CDR1 DFQATT, CDR2 SNEGSKA (reference sequence). The CDR3 spans 14 residues. In nucleotides, the CDR3 is TGCAGTGCTATCCTACAGGGGCGGAATGAAAAACTTTTTTTT. It translates to CSAILQGRNEKLFF.

This clonotype was recorded many times. The chain uses TRBV5-6 and TRBJ1-1; 7 bases map to TRBD1. Per the germline V gene, CDR1 is SGHDT and CDR2 is YYEEEE. V gave up 2 bases and J gave up 4 bases; unmatched junction bases: 8. The length of the CDR3 is 15 residues. CDR3 nucleotide sequence: TGTGCCAGCAGCTTACGGGACAGCTACAGCACTGAAGCTTTCTTT. This codes for CASSLRDSYSTEAFF.

V gene TRBV20-1 combines with J gene TRBJ2-1, with D unclear. V shed 6 bases and J shed 7 bases, with 16 bases lying between them. The CDR3 covers 13 residues. Germline lookup yields CDR1 DFQATT and CDR2 SNEGSKA (reference sequence). CDR3 residues: CSARLALRNEQFF. The CDR3 DNA reads as TGCAGTGCCCGACTCGCCTTGAGGAATGAGCAGTTCTTC.

This clonotype was recorded at least ten times. The rearrangement uses TRBV4-2 and TRBJ2-1, with D unresolved. Germline-derived CDR1 and CDR2 are LGHNA and YNFKEQ. Between the trimmed V and J ends, which lost 0 bases and 8 bases, there was a span of 14 bases. The CDR3 spans 15 residues. The CDR3 nucleotides are TGTGCCAGCAGCCAAGAGCTCCTGGACGGGTATGAGCAGTTCTTC. Translation: CASSQELLDGYEQFF.

This clonotype was detected only a few times. The gene calls are TRBV18 and TRBJ2-1; D gene uncertain. Germline V CDR1 and CDR2: KGHSH, LQKENI. The CDR3 length is 13 residues. Trimming pared 3 bases from V and 6 bases from J, leaving 9 bases between. The CDR3 nucleotides read TGTGCCAGCTCACCGACTCTCGTCAATGAGCAGTTCTTC. Translating gives CASSPTLVNEQFF. Complete variable domain (other parts from reference TRBV18 and TRBJ2-1): NAGVMQNPRHLVRRRGQEARLRCSPMKGHSHVYWYRQLPEEGLKFMVYLQKENIIDESGMPKERFSAEFPKEGPSILRIQQVVRGDSAAYFCASSPTLVNEQFFGPGTRLTVL.

This chain joins TRBV12-3 or TRBV12-4 and TRBJ1-5, with TRBD1 matching over 7 bases. The junction had 7 bases not matched to a gene; V was cut back by 6 bases and J by 8 bases. CDR3 length equals 13 residues. CDR3 in amino acids: CASSNRGAEPQHF. CDR3 bases: TGTGCCAGCAGCAACAGGGGCGCGGAGCCCCAGCATTTT.

The chain employs TRBV3-1 and TRBJ1-3; weak D call: TRBD1 (5 bases). The CDR3 runs to 14 residues. The germline CDR1 and CDR2 sequences are LGHDT and YNNKEL (reference sequence). The V end was cut by 2 bases, the J end by 1 base, with 6 bases between. The DNA for the CDR3 is TGTGCCAGCAGCCAACAGGGTTCTGGAAACACCATATATTTT. Protein product: CASSQQGSGNTIYF.

This clonotype was found many times. V is TRBV29-1 and J is TRBJ2-3; D unclear. V lost 6 bases and J 2 bases, leaving 15 bases between the germline ends. The germline V gene encodes CDR1 SQVTM and CDR2 ANQGSEA. The CDR3 is 14 amino acids. The CDR3 DNA reads as TGCAGCGTCGAGAGGTATTCCCCCACAGATACGCAGTATTTT. It specifies CSVERYSPTDTQYF.

The sample holds a few counts of this clonotype. The chain has TRBV29-1 and TRBJ2-7; 10 bases align to TRBD1. V was pared by 5 bases and J by 3 bases, with 13 bases of the junction left unmatched. CDR1 and CDR2 (germline): SQVTM, ANQGSEA. The CDR3 covers 16 residues. The CDR3 protein is CSVFPTPGTGVYEQYF. In DNA form, the CDR3 reads TGCAGCGTTTTTCCCACCCCCGGGACAGGGGTCTACGAGCAGTACTTC.

This clonotype appeared many times. The chain joins TRBV20-1 to TRBJ2-7, with TRBD2 identical over 9 bases. The CDR3 runs 15 residues. Germline assignment: CDR1 DFQATT and CDR2 SNEGSKA (reference sequence). Germline trimming cut 2 bases from V and 7 bases from J; bases unmatched to any gene: 12. This CDR3 reads CSARRSGRLTGEQYF. CDR3 nucleotide sequence: TGCAGTGCTAGACGAAGCGGGAGGCTCACCGGGGAGCAGTACTTC.

The sample holds many counts of this clonotype. The chain joins TRBV6-5 to TRBJ2-7, with a possible D match to TRBD1 (7 bases). Germline CDR1 reads MNHEY; CDR2 reads SVGAGI. V lost 7 bases to trimming and J lost 3 bases, with 13 bases between them. The CDR3 sequence is 13 residues long. CDR3 bases: TGTGCCAGCATGGAGGGGGCCGACTACGAGCAGTACTTC. It translates to CASMEGADYEQYF.

At least ten counts were recorded for this clonotype. The chain joins TRBV4-1 to TRBJ2-1, with TRBD2 matching over 9 bases. The V gene end was trimmed by 4 bases and the J gene end by 7 bases; junction bases not matched to a gene: 14. The germline V gene encodes CDR1 MGHRA and CDR2 YSYEKL. The CDR3 totals 17 residues. CDR3 sequence reads: CASSPRLSSGGSNEQFF. The CDR3 DNA reads TGCGCCAGCAGCCCTCGACTATCAAGCGGGGGGTCAAATGAGCAGTTCTTC.

This clonotype was seen many times. The V and J genes are TRBV5-1 and TRBJ1-1; maybe TRBD1 (5 bases). The CDR3 covers 14 residues. CDR1 SGHRS and CDR2 YFSETQ come from the germline V gene. V was pared by 5 bases and J by 4 bases, with 15 bases between. CDR3 bases: TGCGCCAGCAGTCCTGTGGGGGGAAGCACTGAAGCTTTCTTT. Its translation is CASSPVGGSTEAFF.

This clonotype showed up just a few times. This chain joins TRBV24-1 and TRBJ2-1; 11 positions match TRBD1. Germline V lookup: CDR1 KGHDR, CDR2 SFDVKD. The ends lost 3 bases at V and 6 bases at J; junction bases unmatched: 6. The CDR3 runs 16 residues. CDR3 in DNA: TGTGCCACCAGTGATGGACAGGGGGCGCCGGGCAATGAGCAGTTCTTC. Its translation: CATSDGQGAPGNEQFF.

In this sample, this clonotype turned up many times. The gene calls are TRBV4-2 and TRBJ1-1; TRBD1 is a possible D gene (5 bases). The CDR3 length is 13 residues. Germline V gene lookup returns CDR1 LGHNA and CDR2 YNFKEQ. V lost 3 bases to trimming and J lost 2 bases, with 7 bases between them. CDR3 residues: CASSQGGNTEAFF. Here the CDR3 DNA reads TGTGCCAGCAGCCAGGGGGGAAACACTGAAGCTTTCTTT.

Many counts were recorded for this clonotype. The CDR3 DNA sequence: TGTGCCAGCAGCTTGTGGCAGTTTGAGCAGTTCTTC. Translation gives CASSLWQFEQFF. J is TRBJ2-1 and V is TRBV5-6; D is undetermined. Germline V gives CDR1 SGHDT, CDR2 YYEEEE. The CDR3 has 12 amino acids. The V gene lost 1 base and the J gene lost 9 bases, with 8 bases spanning the gap.

This clonotype was observed at least ten times. The chain uses TRBV12-3 or TRBV12-4 and TRBJ1-2; D is undetermined. The CDR3 loop spans 13 amino acids. Trimming stripped 5 bases from V and 1 base from J, with 8 bases between. CDR3 coding DNA: TGTGCCAGCAGTACAGCTAGTAACTATGGCTACACCTTC. Protein product: CASSTASNYGYTF.

This clonotype has a handful of counts. The rearrangement links TRBV5-1 to TRBJ2-7, with D perhaps TRBD2 (7 bases). The V gene lost 4 bases and the J gene lost 0 bases, with 20 bases spanning the gap. CDR3 length equals 17 residues. The germline V gene encodes CDR1 SGHRS and CDR2 YFSETQ. CDR3 protein: CASSAAGGLTSSYEQYF. CDR3 nucleotides: TGCGCCAGCAGCGCGGCCGGGGGGCTGACAAGCTCCTACGAGCAGTACTTC.